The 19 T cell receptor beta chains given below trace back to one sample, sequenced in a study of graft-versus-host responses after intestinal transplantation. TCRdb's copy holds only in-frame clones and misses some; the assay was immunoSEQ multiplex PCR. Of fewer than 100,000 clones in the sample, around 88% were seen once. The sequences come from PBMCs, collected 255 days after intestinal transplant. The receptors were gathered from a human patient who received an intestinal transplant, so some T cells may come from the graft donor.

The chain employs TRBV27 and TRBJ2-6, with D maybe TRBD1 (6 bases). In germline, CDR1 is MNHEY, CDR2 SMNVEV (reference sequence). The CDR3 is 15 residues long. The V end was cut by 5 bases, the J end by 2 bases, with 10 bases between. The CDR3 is CASSLYRAGANVLTF. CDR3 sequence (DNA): TGTGCCAGCAGTCTCTACAGGGCTGGGGCCAACGTCCTGACTTTC.

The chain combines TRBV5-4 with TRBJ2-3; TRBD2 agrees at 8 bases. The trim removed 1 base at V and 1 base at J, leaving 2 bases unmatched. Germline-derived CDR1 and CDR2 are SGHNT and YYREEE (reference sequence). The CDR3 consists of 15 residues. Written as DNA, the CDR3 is TGTGCCAGCAGCTTGTCACTAGCGGGCACAGATACGCAGTATTTT. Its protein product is CASSLSLAGTDTQYF. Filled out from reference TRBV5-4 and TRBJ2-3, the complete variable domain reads ETGVTQSPTHLIKTRGQQVTLRCSSQSGHNTVSWYQQALGQGPQFIFQYYREEENGRGNFPPRFSGLQFPNYSSELNVNALELDDSALYLCASSLSLAGTDTQYFGPGTRLTVL.

The DNA of the CDR3 is TGTGCCAGCAGCAATACGGGTACCCTCGGCGAGCAGTACTTC. Translated, it gives CASSNTGTLGEQYF. The J gene is TRBJ2-7, the V gene TRBV7-9; no reliable D call. Germline V lookup: CDR1 SEHNR, CDR2 FQNEAQ (reference sequence). Trimming removed 5 bases from V and 6 bases from J, with 17 bases in between. CDR3 length: 14 residues.

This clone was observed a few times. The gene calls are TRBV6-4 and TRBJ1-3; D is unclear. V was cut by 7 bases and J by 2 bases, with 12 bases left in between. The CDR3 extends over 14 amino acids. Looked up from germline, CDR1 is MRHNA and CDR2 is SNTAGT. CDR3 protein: CASNRIAPGNTIYF. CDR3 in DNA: TGTGCCAGCAATAGGATCGCGCCTGGAAACACCATATATTTT.

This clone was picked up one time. This chain's CDR3 is CASSVSGAEPPYEQYF. DNA of the CDR3: TGTGCCAGCAGCGTAAGTGGGGCAGAGCCACCCTACGAGCAGTACTTC. V gene TRBV9 combines with J gene TRBJ2-7; a weak D match, TRBD1 (5 bases). Trimming took off 1 base at V and 2 bases at J, with 16 bases between the two ends. CDR1 SGDLS and CDR2 YYNGEE come from the germline V gene. This CDR3 has 16 amino acids.

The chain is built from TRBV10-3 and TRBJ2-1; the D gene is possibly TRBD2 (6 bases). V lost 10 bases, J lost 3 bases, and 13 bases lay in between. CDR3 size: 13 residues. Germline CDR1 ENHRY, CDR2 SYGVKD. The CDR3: CASRDSNYNEQFF. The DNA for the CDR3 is TGTGCCAGCCGGGACTCTAACTACAATGAGCAGTTCTTC.

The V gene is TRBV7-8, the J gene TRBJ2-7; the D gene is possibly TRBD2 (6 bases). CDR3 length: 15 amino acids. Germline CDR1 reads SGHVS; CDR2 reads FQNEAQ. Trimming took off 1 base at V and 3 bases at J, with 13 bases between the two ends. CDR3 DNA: TGTGCCAGCAGCTTAGAGCCTGGGGGGATCTACGAGCAGTACGTC. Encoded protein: CASSLEPGGIYEQYV.

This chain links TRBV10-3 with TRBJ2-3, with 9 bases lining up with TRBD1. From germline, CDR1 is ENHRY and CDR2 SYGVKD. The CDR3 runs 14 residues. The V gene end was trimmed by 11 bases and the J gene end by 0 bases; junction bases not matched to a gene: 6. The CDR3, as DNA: TGTGCCGCAGGGACAGGGATCAGCACAGATACGCAGTATTTT. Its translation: CAAGTGISTDTQYF.

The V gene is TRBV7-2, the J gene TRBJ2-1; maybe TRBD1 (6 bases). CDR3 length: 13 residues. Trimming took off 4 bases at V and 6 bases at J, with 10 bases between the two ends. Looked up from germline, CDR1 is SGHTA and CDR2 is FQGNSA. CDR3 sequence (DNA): TGTGCCAGCAGCTCGCAACAGGGCAATGAGCAGTTCTTC. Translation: CASSSQQGNEQFF.

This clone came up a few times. CDR3 sequence (DNA): TGTGCCAGTAGGACTAGCGGAATAGGGGAGACCCAGTACTTC. Amino acids: CASRTSGIGETQYF. This sequence joins TRBV19 and TRBJ2-5; 9 bases agree with TRBD2. V was clipped by 6 bases and J by 5 bases; unmatched bases: 7. The CDR3 extends over 14 amino acids. CDR1 and CDR2 (germline): LNHDA, SQIVND (reference sequence).

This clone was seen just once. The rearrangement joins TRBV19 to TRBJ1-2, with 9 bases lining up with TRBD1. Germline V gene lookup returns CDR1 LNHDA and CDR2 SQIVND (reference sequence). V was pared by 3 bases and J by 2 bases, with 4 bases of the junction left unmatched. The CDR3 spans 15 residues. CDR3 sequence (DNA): TGTGCCAGTAGTATTTCGGACAGGGGCAACTATGGCTACACCTTC. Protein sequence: CASSISDRGNYGYTF.

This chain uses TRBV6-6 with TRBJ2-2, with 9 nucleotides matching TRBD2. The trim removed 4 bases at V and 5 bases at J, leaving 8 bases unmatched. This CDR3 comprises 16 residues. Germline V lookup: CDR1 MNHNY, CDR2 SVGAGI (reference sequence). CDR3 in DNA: TGTGCCAGCAGTTCCCCGGGACTAGCTATTACCGGGGAGCTGTTTTTT. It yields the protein CASSSPGLAITGELFF.

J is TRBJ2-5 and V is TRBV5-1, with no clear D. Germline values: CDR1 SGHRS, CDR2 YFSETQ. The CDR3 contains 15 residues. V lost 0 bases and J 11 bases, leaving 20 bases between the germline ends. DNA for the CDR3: TGCGCCAGCAGCTTGGCCGGTCCCAGGCCCATGGAGCAGTACTTC. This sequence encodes CASSLAGPRPMEQYF.

DNA of the CDR3: TGTGCCAGCAGCTTAGGTCGACGGGACCGCCCATACAATGAGCAGTTCTTC. Its protein is CASSLGRRDRPYNEQFF. The chain uses TRBV11-2 and TRBJ2-1; D is tentatively TRBD1 or TRBD2 (5 bases each). Trimming pared 1 base from V and 4 bases from J, leaving 17 bases between. Germline lookup yields CDR1 SGHAT and CDR2 FQNNGV. CDR3 length equals 17 residues.

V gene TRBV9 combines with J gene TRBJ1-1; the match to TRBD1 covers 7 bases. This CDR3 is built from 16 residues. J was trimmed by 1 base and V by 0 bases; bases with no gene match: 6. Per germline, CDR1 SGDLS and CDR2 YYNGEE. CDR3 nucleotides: TGTGCCAGCAGCGTAGCAATGACAGGGCCGAACACTGAAGCTTTCTTT. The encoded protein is CASSVAMTGPNTEAFF.

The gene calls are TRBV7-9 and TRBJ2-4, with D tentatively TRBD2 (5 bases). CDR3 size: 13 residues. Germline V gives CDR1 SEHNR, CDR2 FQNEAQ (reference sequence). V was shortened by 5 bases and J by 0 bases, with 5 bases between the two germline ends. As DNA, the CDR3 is TGTGCCAGCAGCGCGGGAGCCAAAAACATTCAGTACTTC. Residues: CASSAGAKNIQYF.

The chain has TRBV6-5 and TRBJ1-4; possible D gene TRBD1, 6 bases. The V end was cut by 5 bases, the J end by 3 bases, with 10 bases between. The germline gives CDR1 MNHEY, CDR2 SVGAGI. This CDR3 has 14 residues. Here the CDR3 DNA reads TGTGCCAGCAGTCTCAGGGGCTCTAATGAAAAACTGTTTTTT. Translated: CASSLRGSNEKLFF.

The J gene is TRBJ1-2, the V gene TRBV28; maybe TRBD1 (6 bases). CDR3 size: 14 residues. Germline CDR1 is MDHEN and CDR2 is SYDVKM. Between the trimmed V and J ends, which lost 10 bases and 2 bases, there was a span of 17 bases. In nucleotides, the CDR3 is TGTGCCATCGAACCCTTCCAGGGGAACTATGGCTACACCTTC. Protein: CAIEPFQGNYGYTF.

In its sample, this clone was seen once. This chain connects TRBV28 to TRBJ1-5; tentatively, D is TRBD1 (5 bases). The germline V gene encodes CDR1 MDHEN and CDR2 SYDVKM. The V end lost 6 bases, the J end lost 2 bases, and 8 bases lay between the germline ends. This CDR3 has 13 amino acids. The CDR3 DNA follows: TGTGCCAGCAGGGGGCATGGCAATCAGCCCCAGCATTTT. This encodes CASRGHGNQPQHF.